This TCR beta chain was captured by sequencing in a study of cytomegalovirus exposure and HLA in healthy donors. Study results and caveats: It was reportedly the case that the classifier diagnosed cytomegalovirus status with high specificity and sensitivity.

In the case of this clone: The antigen is unknown.

This table comes from immunoSEQ multiplex PCR, and its TCRdb copy is limited to in-frame clones, with some not included. Of approximately 150,000 clones in the sample, around nine tenths were seen once. The receptor was isolated from a woman aged 18 to 35 in good health and CMV-seropositive. The specimen was PBMCs.

For the CDR3, the DNA is TGTGCCAGCAGCATCGACAGAAGTTCCTACGAGCAGTACTTC. This sequence encodes CASSIDRSSYEQYF. This chain links TRBV5-4 with TRBJ2-7; weak D call: TRBD1 (5 bases). Trimming stripped 4 bases from V and 1 base from J, with 12 bases between. The CDR3 is made up of 14 amino acids. Germline V gene sequence: CDR1 SGHNT, CDR2 YYREEE (reference sequence).